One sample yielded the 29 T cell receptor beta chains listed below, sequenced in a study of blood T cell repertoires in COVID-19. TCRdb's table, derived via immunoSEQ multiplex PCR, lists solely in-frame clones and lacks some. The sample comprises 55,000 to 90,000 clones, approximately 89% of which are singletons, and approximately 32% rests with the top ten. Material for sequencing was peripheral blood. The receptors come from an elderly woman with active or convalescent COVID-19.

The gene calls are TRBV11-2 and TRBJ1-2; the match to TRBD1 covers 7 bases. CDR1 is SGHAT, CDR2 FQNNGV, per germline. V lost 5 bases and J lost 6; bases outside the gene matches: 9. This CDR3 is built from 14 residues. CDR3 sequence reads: CASSLQTGPHGYTF. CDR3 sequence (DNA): TGTGCCAGCAGCCTCCAGACAGGGCCACATGGCTACACCTTC.

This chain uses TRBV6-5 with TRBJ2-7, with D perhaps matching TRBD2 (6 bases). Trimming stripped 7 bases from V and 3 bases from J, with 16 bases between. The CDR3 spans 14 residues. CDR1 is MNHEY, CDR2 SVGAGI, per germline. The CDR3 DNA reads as TGTGCCAGCACCAGGGACTCATCAAGCTACGAGCAGTACTTC. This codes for CASTRDSSSYEQYF.

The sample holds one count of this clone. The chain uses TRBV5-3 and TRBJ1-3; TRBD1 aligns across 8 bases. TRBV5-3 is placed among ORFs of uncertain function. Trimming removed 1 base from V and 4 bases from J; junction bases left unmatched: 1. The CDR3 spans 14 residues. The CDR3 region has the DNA TGTGCCAGAAGCTTGAACAGGGGGGGAAACACCATATATTTT. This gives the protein CARSLNRGGNTIYF.

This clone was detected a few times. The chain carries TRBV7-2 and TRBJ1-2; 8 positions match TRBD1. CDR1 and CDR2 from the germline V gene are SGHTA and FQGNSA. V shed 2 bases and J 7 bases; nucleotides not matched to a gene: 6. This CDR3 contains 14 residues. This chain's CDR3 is CASSLFGTGGGYTF. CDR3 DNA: TGTGCCAGCAGCTTATTCGGGACAGGTGGTGGCTACACCTTC.

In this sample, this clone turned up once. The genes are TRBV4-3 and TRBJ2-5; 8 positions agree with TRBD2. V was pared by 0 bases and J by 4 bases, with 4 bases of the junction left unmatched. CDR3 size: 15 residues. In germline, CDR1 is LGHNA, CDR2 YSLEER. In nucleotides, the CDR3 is TGCGCCAGCAGCCAAGACACTACTAGCGGAGAGACCCAGTACTTC. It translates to CASSQDTTSGETQYF.

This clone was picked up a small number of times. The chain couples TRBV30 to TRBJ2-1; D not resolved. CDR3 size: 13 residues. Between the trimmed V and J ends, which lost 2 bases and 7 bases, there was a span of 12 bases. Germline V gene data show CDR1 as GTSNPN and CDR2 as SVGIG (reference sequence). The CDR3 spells CAWSILQTNEQFF. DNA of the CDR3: TGTGCCTGGAGTATCCTTCAGACTAATGAGCAGTTCTTC.

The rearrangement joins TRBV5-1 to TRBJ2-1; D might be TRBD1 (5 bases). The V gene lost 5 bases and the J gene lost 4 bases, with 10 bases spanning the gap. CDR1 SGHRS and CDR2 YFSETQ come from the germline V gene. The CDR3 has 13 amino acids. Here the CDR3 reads CASRERTYNEQFF. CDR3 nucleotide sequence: TGCGCCAGCAGAGAGAGGACATACAATGAGCAGTTCTTC.

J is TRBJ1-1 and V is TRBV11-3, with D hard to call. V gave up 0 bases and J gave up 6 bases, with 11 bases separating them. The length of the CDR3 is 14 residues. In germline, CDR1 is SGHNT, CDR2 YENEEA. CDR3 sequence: CASSLDRPGAEAFF. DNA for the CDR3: TGTGCCAGCAGCTTAGATCGTCCCGGGGCTGAAGCTTTCTTT.

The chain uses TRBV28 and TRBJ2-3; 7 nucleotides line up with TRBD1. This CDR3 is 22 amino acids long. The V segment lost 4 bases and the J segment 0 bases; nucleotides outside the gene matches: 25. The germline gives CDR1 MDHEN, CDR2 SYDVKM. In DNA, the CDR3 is TGTGCCAGCAGTTCCACATTCCCCCAAACAGGGGTGACCGAAGCTAGCACAGATACGCAGTATTTT. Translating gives CASSSTFPQTGVTEASTDTQYF.

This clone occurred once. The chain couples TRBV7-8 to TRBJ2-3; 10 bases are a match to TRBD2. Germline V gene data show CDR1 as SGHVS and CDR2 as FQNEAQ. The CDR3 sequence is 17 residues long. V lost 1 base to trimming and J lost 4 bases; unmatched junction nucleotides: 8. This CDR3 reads CASSLVLAGPRADTQYF. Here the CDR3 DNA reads TGTGCCAGCAGCTTAGTACTAGCGGGGCCCCGGGCAGATACGCAGTATTTT.

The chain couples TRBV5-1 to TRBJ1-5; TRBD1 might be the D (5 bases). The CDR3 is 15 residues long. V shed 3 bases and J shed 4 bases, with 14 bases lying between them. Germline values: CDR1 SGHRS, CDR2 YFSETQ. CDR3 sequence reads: CASSSTPGGNQPQHF. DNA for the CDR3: TGCGCCAGCAGCTCGACCCCTGGGGGGAATCAGCCCCAGCATTTT.

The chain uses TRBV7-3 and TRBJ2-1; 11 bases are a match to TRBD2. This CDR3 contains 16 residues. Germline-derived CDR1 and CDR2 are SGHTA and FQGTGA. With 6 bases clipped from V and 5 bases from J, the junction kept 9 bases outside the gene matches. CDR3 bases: TGTGCCAGCAGTCAGACCGGGACTAGCGGCGACAATGAGCAGTTCTTC. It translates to CASSQTGTSGDNEQFF.

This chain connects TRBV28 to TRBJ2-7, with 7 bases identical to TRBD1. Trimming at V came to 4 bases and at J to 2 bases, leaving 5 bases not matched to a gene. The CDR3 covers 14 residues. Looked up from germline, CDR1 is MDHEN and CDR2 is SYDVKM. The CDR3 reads CASSYTGVPYEQYF. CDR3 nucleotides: TGTGCCAGCAGTTATACAGGGGTCCCCTACGAGCAGTACTTC.

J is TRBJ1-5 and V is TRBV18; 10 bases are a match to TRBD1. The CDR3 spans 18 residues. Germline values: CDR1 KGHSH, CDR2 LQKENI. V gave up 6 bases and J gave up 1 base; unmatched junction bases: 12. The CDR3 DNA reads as TGTGCCAGCTCGAAAACCGGGACAGGGGTTGGGAGCAATCAGCCCCAGCATTTT. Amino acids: CASSKTGTGVGSNQPQHF.

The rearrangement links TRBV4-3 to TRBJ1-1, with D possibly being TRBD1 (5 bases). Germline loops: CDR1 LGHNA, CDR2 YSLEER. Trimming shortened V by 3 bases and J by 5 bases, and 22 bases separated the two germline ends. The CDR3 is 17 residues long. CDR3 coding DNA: TGCGCCAGCAGCCACCTCTTTCCCCGGGCCCCAGGGACTGAAGCTTTCTTT. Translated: CASSHLFPRAPGTEAFF.

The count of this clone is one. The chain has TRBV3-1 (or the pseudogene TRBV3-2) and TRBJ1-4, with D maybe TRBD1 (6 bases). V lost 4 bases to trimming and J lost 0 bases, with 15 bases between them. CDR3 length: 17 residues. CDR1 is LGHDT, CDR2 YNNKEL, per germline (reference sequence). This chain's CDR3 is CASSLRGGGTTNEKLFF. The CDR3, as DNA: TGTGCCAGCAGCCTAAGAGGGGGAGGGACAACTAATGAAAAACTGTTTTTT.

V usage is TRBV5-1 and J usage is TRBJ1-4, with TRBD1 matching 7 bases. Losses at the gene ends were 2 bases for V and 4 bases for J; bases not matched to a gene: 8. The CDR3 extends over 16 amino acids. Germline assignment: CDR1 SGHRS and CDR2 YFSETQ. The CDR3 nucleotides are TGCGCCAGCAGCTTAAACCGACAGGGTGGTAATGAAAAACTGTTTTTT. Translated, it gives CASSLNRQGGNEKLFF.

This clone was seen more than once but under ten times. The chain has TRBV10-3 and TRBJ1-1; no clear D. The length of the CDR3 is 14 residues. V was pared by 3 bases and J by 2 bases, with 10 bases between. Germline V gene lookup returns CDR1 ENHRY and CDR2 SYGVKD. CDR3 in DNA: TGTGCCATCAGTGAAGCTCTCTCCAACACTGAAGCTTTCTTT. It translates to CAISEALSNTEAFF.

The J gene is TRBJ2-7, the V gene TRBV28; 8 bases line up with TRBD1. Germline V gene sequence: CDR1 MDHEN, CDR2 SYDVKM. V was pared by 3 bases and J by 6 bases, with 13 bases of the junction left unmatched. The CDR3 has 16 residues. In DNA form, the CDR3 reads TGTGCCAGCAGTTTGCTCAGGGGGCACTACGGTGCCGAGCAGTACTTC. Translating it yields CASSLLRGHYGAEQYF.

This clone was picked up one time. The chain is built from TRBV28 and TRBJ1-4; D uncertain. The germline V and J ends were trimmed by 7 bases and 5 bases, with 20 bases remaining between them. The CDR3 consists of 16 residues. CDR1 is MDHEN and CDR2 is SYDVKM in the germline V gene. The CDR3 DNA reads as TGTGCCAGCATGGGGAGTACTATACAGTCCAATGAAAAACTGTTTTTT. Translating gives CASMGSTIQSNEKLFF.

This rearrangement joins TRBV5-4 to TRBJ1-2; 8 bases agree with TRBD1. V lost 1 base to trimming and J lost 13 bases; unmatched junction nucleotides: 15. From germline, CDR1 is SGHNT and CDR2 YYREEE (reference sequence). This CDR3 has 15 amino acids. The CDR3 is CASSLPRTGTFTGTF. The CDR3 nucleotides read TGTGCCAGCAGCTTGCCTCGGACAGGGACCTTCACGGGCACCTTC.

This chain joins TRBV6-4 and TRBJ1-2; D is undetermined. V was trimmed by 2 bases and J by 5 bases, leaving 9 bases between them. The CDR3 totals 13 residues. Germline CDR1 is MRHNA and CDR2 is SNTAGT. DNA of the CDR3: TGTGCCAGCAGTGACGCTCCGGGGTATGGCTACACCTTC. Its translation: CASSDAPGYGYTF.

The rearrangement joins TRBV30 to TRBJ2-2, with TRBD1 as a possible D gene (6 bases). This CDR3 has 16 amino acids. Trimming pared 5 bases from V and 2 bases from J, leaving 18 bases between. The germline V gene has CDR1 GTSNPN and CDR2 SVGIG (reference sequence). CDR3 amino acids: CAWELGADLNTGELFF. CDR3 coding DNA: TGTGCCTGGGAGTTGGGGGCGGACTTAAACACCGGGGAGCTGTTTTTT.

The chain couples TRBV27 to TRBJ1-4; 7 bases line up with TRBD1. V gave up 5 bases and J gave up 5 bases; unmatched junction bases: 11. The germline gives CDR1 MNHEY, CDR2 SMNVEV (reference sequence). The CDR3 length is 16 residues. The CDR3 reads CASSPKSRQGNEKLFF. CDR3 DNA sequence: TGTGCCAGCAGTCCCAAGTCGCGACAGGGAAATGAAAAACTGTTTTTT.

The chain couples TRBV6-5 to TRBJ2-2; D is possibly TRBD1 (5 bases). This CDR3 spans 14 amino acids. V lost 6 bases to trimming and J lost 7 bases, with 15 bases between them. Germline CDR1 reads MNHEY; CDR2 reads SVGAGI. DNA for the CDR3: TGTGCCAGCAGCCGTGGGAAGGGGTTCGGGGAGCTGTTTTTT. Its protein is CASSRGKGFGELFF.

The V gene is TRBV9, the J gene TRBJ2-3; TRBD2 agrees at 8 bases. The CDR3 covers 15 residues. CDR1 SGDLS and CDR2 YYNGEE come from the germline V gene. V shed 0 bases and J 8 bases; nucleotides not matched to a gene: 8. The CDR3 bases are TGTGCCAGCAGCGTAGGAGGCGGGGGGTCCAGTACGCAGTATTTT. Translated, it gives CASSVGGGGSSTQYF. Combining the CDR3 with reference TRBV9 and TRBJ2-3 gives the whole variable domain DSGVTQTPKHLITATGQRVTLRCSPRSGDLSVYWYQQSLDQGLQFLIQYYNGEERAKGNILERFSAQQFPDLHSELNLSSLELGDSALYFCASSVGGGGSSTQYFGPGTRLTVL.

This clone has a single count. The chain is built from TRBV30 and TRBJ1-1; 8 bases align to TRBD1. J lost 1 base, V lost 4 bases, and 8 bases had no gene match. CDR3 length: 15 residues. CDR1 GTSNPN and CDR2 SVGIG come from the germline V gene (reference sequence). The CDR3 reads CAWTLPTGGNTEAFF. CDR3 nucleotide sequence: TGTGCCTGGACCCTACCAACAGGGGGGAACACTGAAGCTTTCTTT.

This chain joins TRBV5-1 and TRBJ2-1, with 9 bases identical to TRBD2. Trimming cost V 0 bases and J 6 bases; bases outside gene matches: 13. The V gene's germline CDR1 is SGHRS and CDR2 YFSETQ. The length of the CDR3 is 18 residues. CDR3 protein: CASSLAWYGTSSGNEQFF. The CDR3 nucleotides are TGCGCCAGCAGCTTGGCCTGGTACGGGACTAGCTCCGGCAATGAGCAGTTCTTC.

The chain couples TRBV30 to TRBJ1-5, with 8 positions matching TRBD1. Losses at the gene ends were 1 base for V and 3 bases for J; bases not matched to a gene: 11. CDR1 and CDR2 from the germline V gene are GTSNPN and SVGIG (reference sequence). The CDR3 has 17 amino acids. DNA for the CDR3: TGTGCCTGGAGTGGTAACAGGGGGTTACTAAACAATCAGCCCCAGCATTTT. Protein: CAWSGNRGLLNNQPQHF.